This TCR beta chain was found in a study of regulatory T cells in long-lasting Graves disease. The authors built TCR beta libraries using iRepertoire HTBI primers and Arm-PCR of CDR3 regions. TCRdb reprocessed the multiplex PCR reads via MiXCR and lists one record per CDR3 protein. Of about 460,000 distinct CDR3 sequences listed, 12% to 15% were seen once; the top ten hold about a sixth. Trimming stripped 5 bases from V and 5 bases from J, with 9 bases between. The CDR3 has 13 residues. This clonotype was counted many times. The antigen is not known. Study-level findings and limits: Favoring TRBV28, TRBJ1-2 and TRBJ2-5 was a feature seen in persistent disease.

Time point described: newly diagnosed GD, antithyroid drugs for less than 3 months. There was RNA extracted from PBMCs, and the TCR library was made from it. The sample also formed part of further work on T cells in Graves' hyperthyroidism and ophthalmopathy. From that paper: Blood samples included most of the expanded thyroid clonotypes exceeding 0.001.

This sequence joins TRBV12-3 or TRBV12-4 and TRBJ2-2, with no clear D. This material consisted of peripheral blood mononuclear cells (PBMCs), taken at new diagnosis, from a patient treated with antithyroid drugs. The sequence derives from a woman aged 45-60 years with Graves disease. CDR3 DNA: TGTGCCAGCAGTCACGAGAGAACCGGGGAGCTGTTTTTT. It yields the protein CASSHERTGELFF.